This T cell receptor beta chain is drawn from a study of regulatory T cells in long-lasting Graves disease. Arm-PCR of CDR3 regions and iRepertoire HTBI primers were the basis on which TCR beta libraries were built. TCRdb re-derived calls from the multiplex PCR reads in MiXCR, one entry per CDR3 protein. The sample carries 400,000 to 650,000 distinct CDR3 sequences, about 16% recorded once. V shed 1 base and J shed 4 bases, with 10 bases lying between them. The CDR3 runs 14 residues. The germline V gene has CDR1 KGHSH and CDR2 LQKENI. This clonotype was seen many times. The antigen remains undetermined. Overall study results and limits: Persistent disease exhibited a predilection for TRBV28, TRBJ1-2 and TRBJ2-5. Limited samples may have lowered accuracy. The study found lower TCR diversity in persistent Graves' patients than in newly diagnosed ones.

Described time point: newly diagnosed GD, antithyroid drugs for less than 3 months. Extracted RNA from PBMCs served as the source of the TCR library. These data also formed part of another study, on T cells in Graves' hyperthyroidism and ophthalmopathy. That investigation notes: Exclusion of a patient resulted from uncontrolled infection, other autoimmune disease, pregnancy or lactation.

This chain joins TRBV18 and TRBJ2-5, with D possibly matching TRBD2 (6 bases). Sequences were derived from peripheral blood mononuclear cells (PBMCs), sampled at new diagnosis, from a patient treated with antithyroid drugs. This sequence originates from a woman aged 35-60 years with Graves disease. The CDR3 reads CASSPRDSRETQYF. Written as DNA, the CDR3 is TGTGCCAGCTCACCACGGGACTCCAGAGAGACCCAGTACTTC.